Listed here are 29 T cell receptor beta chains from one sample, sequenced in a study of T cells in Graves' hyperthyroidism and ophthalmopathy. RNA transcripts provided the source from which TCR beta CDR3 regions were amplified. The HTBI set primed first-round TCR CDR3 RT-PCR. TCRdb re-called the multiplex PCR reads with MiXCR, one entry per CDR3 protein. Of about 400,000 distinct CDR3 sequences detected, less than 15% appear once; the ten largest clones hold 9.2%. Sequences were obtained from blood. The receptor set was obtained from a young woman with Graves' hyperthyroidism.

As to this clonotype: This may stem from a read error, because a much larger clone lies one nucleotide away. The chain couples TRBV29-1 to TRBJ2-3, with D perhaps matching TRBD2 (5 bases). Germline CDR1 SQVTM, CDR2 ANQGSEA. This CDR3 has 15 residues. The CDR3 region is CSGEDGEPNTDTQYF. In DNA, the CDR3 is TGCAGCGGTGAAGACGGGGAGCCCAACACAGATACGCAGTATTTT.

This clonotype was observed many times. The rearrangement links TRBV19 to TRBJ2-7, with D hard to call. Germline values: CDR1 LNHDA, CDR2 SQIVND (reference sequence). V lost 5 bases to trimming and J lost 0 bases, with 8 bases between them. This CDR3 is built from 13 residues. The CDR3 reads CASSDGSSYEQYF. As DNA, the CDR3 is TGTGCCAGTAGTGACGGCAGCTCCTACGAGCAGTACTTC.

This chain joins TRBV20-1 and TRBJ2-5; D not resolved. The CDR3 runs 15 residues. CDR1 and CDR2 from the germline V gene are DFQATT and SNEGSKA (reference sequence). The ends were cut back, 3 bases at V and 3 bases at J, with 17 bases in the middle. The CDR3 protein is CSARAERPFKETQYF. The CDR3, as DNA: TGCAGTGCTAGGGCCGAAAGACCTTTTAAAGAGACCCAGTACTTC.

This clonotype was seen repeatedly, ten times or more. The V and J genes are TRBV27 and TRBJ1-4, with D possibly being TRBD1 (6 bases). V was cut by 1 base and J by 7 bases, with 22 bases left in between. The CDR3 totals 18 residues. The germline gives CDR1 MNHEY, CDR2 SMNVEV (reference sequence). CDR3 loop: CASSLWGRMGGGGEKLFF. For the CDR3, the DNA is TGTGCCAGCAGTTTATGGGGCAGAATGGGGGGAGGGGGTGAAAAACTGTTTTTT.

This clonotype was recorded at least ten times. The V and J genes are TRBV18 and TRBJ2-3, with TRBD1 matching over 8 bases. CDR1 is KGHSH, CDR2 LQKENI, per germline. CDR3 size: 14 residues. V lost 3 bases and J lost 3; bases outside the gene matches: 2. CDR3 DNA: TGTGCCAGCTCACCGGACAGGGCTACAGATACGCAGTATTTT. This gives the protein CASSPDRATDTQYF.

There are a few counts of this clonotype. A much larger clone lies one base from this, so it may be a read error. This chain uses TRBV24-1 with TRBJ2-1; D could derive from TRBD1 or TRBD2 (6 bases each). CDR3 length equals 15 residues. Germline V CDR1 and CDR2: KGHDR, SFDVKD. Trimming shortened V by 5 bases and J by 6 bases, and 16 bases separated the two germline ends. CDR3 nucleotide sequence: TGTGCCACCAGTGCATACGGGAGAGGGGGCAATGAGCAGTTCTTC. This sequence encodes CATSAYGRGGNEQFF.

With respect to this clonotype: With a much larger clone just one base away, this may be a read error. V gene TRBV20-1 combines with J gene TRBJ1-1, with 8 bases lining up with TRBD1. The CDR3 has 14 residues. The germline V gene encodes CDR1 DFQATT and CDR2 SNEGSKA (reference sequence). V was pared by 7 bases and J by 4 bases, with 11 bases of the junction left unmatched. CDR3 loop: CSVPIGTGGTEAFF. The CDR3 DNA reads as TGCAGTGTCCCCATTGGGACAGGCGGCACTGAAGCTTTCTTT.

This clonotype was observed a handful of times. The rearrangement uses TRBV28 and TRBJ1-2; D perhaps matches TRBD1 (5 bases). Per the germline V gene, CDR1 is MDHEN and CDR2 is SYDVKM. The germline V and J ends were trimmed by 10 bases and 1 base, with 10 bases remaining between them. This CDR3 has 12 amino acids. The DNA for the CDR3 is TGTGCCACATACAGGTTTAACTATGGCTACACCTTC. Its protein is CATYRFNYGYTF.

In its sample, this clonotype was seen a few times. V usage is TRBV24-1 and J usage is TRBJ1-1; possible D gene TRBD1, 5 bases. Trimming removed 3 bases at V and 6 bases at J, with 7 bases between. This CDR3 is 12 amino acids long. Looked up from germline, CDR1 is KGHDR and CDR2 is SFDVKD. The CDR3 here is CATSDPGAEAFF. CDR3 sequence (DNA): TGTGCCACCAGTGATCCGGGGGCTGAAGCTTTCTTT.

This clonotype appeared a few times. This sequence joins TRBV5-5 and TRBJ1-4; no firm D call. From germline, CDR1 is SGHKS and CDR2 YYEKEE (reference sequence). V lost 2 bases to trimming and J lost 2 bases, with 7 bases between them. The length of the CDR3 is 14 residues. In DNA form, the CDR3 reads TGTGCCAGCAGCTTTCCTAAGACTAATGAAAAACTGTTTTTT. This translates into CASSFPKTNEKLFF. Full variable domain (missing parts from reference TRBV5-5 and TRBJ1-4): DAGVTQSPTHLIKTRGQQVTLRCSPISGHKSVSWYQQVLGQGPQFIFQYYEKEERGRGNFPDRFSARQFPNYSSELNVNALLLGDSALYLCASSFPKTNEKLFFGSGTQLSVL.

This clonotype was counted ten times or more. The chain joins TRBV11-1 to TRBJ2-7, with 10 bases lining up with TRBD2. The germline V gene encodes CDR1 SGHAT and CDR2 FQDESV (reference sequence). V dropped 6 bases and J dropped 5; count of bases not matched to a gene: 10. The CDR3 is 15 amino acids. The CDR3 coding sequence is TGTGCCAGCAGTCCACTAGCGGGGCCTGACAACGAGCAGTACTTC. Its translation is CASSPLAGPDNEQYF.

The chain carries TRBV19 and TRBJ1-5; 8 nucleotides align to TRBD1. V lost 7 bases, J lost 3 bases, and 5 bases stayed unmatched. CDR1 LNHDA and CDR2 SQIVND come from the germline V gene (reference sequence). The CDR3 extends over 14 amino acids. CDR3: CASKDRGSNQPQHF. As DNA, the CDR3 is TGTGCCAGTAAAGACAGGGGATCCAATCAGCCCCAGCATTTT.

This clonotype has just a few counts. The chain couples TRBV7-2 to TRBJ2-7, with TRBD2 matching over 12 bases. This CDR3 is built from 15 residues. CDR1 is SGHTA, CDR2 FQGNSA, per germline. The V and J ends lost 5 bases and 4 bases, in that order; junction bases with no gene match: 6. The CDR3 DNA reads as TGTGCCAGCAGCCACCTACTAGCGGGAGGTTACGAGCAGTACTTC. Translated: CASSHLLAGGYEQYF.

This clonotype was recorded many times. This rearrangement joins TRBV5-8 to TRBJ2-1; the match to TRBD2 covers 14 bases. The CDR3 is made up of 17 amino acids. In germline, CDR1 is SGHTS, CDR2 YDEGEE. The trim removed 2 bases at V and 6 bases at J, leaving 7 bases unmatched. CDR3 in amino acids: CASSFPGLAGAGNEQFF. The CDR3 bases are TGTGCCAGCAGCTTTCCGGGACTAGCGGGAGCGGGCAATGAGCAGTTCTTC.

This clonotype occurred a few times. A much larger clone sits a single nucleotide away, making a read error possible. As DNA, the CDR3 is TGTGCCAGCAGTTTACAGATGGGGTACACTGAAGCTTTCTTT. Amino acid sequence: CASSLQMGYTEAFF. The V call is TRBV7-2, the J call TRBJ1-1; D is uncertain. Trimming cost V 6 bases and J 3 bases, with 14 bases left between them. The germline V gene has CDR1 SGHTA and CDR2 FQGNSA. The CDR3 is made up of 14 amino acids.

V and J are TRBV6-1 and TRBJ2-7; 8 nucleotides align to TRBD1. V lost 4 bases to trimming and J lost 4 bases; unmatched junction nucleotides: 6. This CDR3 contains 14 residues. CDR1 MNHNS and CDR2 SASEGT come from the germline V gene. The chain's CDR3 is CASSVPGGEYEQYF. For the CDR3, the DNA is TGTGCCAGCAGTGTCCCAGGGGGCGAATACGAGCAGTACTTC.

This clonotype was counted ten times or more. The V call is TRBV2, the J call TRBJ1-2; D ambiguous. The CDR3 covers 13 residues. CDR1 and CDR2 (germline): SNHLY, FYNNEI. Trimming took off 8 bases at V and 1 base at J, with 11 bases between the two ends. CDR3 in amino acids: CASGQIHNYGYTF. DNA of the CDR3: TGTGCCAGCGGGCAGATCCATAACTATGGCTACACCTTC.

This chain links TRBV20-1 with TRBJ2-7; TRBD1 is a possible D gene (5 bases). The J call may be incorrect, as the DNA end agrees better with TRBJ2-1. Per the germline V gene, CDR1 is DFQATT and CDR2 is SNEGSKA (reference sequence). The CDR3 is made up of 13 amino acids. CDR3 nucleotides: TGCAGTGCTCCGAGAAGGGGCAGGTACGAGCAGTTCTTC. This sequence encodes CSAPRRGRYEQFF.

The V and J genes are TRBV5-8 and TRBJ1-1; D unclear. The V gene's germline CDR1 is SGHTS and CDR2 YDEGEE. The CDR3 length is 17 residues. V lost 0 bases, J lost 0 bases, and 15 bases lay in between. The CDR3 spells CASSLGRHVHMNTEAFF. CDR3 DNA sequence: TGTGCCAGCAGCTTGGGCCGGCACGTTCACATGAACACTGAAGCTTTCTTT. Filled out from reference TRBV5-8 and TRBJ1-1, the complete variable domain reads EAGVTQSPTHLIKTRGQQATLRCSPISGHTSVYWYQQALGLGLQFLLWYDEGEERNRGNFPPRFSGRQFPNYSSELNVNALELEDSALYLCASSLGRHVHMNTEAFFGQGTRLTVV.

This clonotype was detected many times. A read error may produce the germline difference seen at one junction end. The chain is built from TRBV19 and TRBJ1-5; D unclear. CDR3 length equals 12 residues. CDR1 is LNHDA and CDR2 is SQIVND in the germline V gene (reference sequence). CDR3 amino acids: CASSIGSQPQHF. For the CDR3, the DNA is TGTGCCAGCAGTATCGGGTCGCAGCCCCAGCATTTT.

The chain joins TRBV7-2 to TRBJ1-1, with D perhaps TRBD1 (5 bases). This CDR3 spans 14 amino acids. The V gene's germline CDR1 is SGHTA and CDR2 FQGNSA. V was pared by 4 bases and J by 2 bases, with 11 bases between. CDR3 in amino acids: CASSWGGYNTEAFF. CDR3 in DNA: TGTGCCAGCAGCTGGGGGGGATATAACACTGAAGCTTTCTTT.

Only a few counts were recorded for this clonotype. A much larger clone differs by one base, so this may be a read error. The chain joins TRBV7-9 to TRBJ2-2, with D perhaps given as TRBD1 or TRBD2 (6 bases each). This CDR3 is built from 16 residues. Looked up from germline, CDR1 is SEHNR and CDR2 is FQNEAQ (reference sequence). The DNA of the CDR3 is TGTGCCAGCAGCCCCCCCGGGGGCCCGAACACCTGGGAGCTGTTTTTT. It specifies CASSPPGGPNTWELFF.

The V and J genes are TRBV20-1 and TRBJ1-1; D possibly corresponds to TRBD1 (5 bases). From germline, CDR1 is DFQATT and CDR2 SNEGSKA (reference sequence). V lost 1 base to trimming and J lost 5 bases, with 8 bases between them. This CDR3 is built from 12 residues. As DNA, the CDR3 is TGCAGTGCTAGAGGGGGGTGGACTGAAGCTTTCTTT. Its protein is CSARGGWTEAFF.

V is TRBV7-9 and J is TRBJ2-7, with 12 bases identical to TRBD1. CDR3 length: 15 amino acids. The germline CDR1 and CDR2 sequences are SEHNR and FQNEAQ (reference sequence). V lost 1 base, J lost 9 bases, and 7 bases stayed unmatched. The CDR3 DNA follows: TGTGCCAGCAGCTTAGACGGGGACAGGGGGCGTTGGCAGTACTTC. Translating it yields CASSLDGDRGRWQYF.

This clonotype showed up many times. J is TRBJ2-3 and V is TRBV29-1, with 7 bases that match TRBD2. This CDR3 comprises 14 residues. Germline V lookup: CDR1 SQVTM, CDR2 ANQGSEA. Trimming at V came to 8 bases and at J to 3 bases, leaving 11 bases not matched to a gene. The chain's CDR3 is CSWVAAGDTDTQYF. The CDR3 coding sequence is TGCAGCTGGGTCGCGGCGGGAGATACAGATACGCAGTATTTT.

A note on this clonotype: A single base separates this from a much larger clone, so it may be a read error. This sequence joins TRBV29-1 and TRBJ2-1, with 10 bases that match TRBD2. Near its end, the DNA agrees better with TRBJ2-7, so the J call may be wrong. CDR3 length: 14 amino acids. The germline V gene encodes CDR1 SQVTM and CDR2 ANQGSEA. The CDR3 is CSGNPGLASNEQYF. As DNA, the CDR3 is TGCAGCGGCAATCCGGGACTAGCGAGTAATGAGCAGTACTTC.

This clonotype was seen many times. V and J are TRBV20-1 and TRBJ1-1; D remains unclear. This CDR3 comprises 12 residues. The ends were cut back, 5 bases at V and 0 bases at J, with 7 bases in the middle. Germline-derived CDR1 and CDR2 are DFQATT and SNEGSKA (reference sequence). CDR3 bases: TGCAGTGCTGGTTTTATGAACACTGAAGCTTTCTTT. Encoded protein: CSAGFMNTEAFF.

Details on this clonotype: An end of the junction does not agree with germline; a read error may underlie this. The chain recombines TRBV20-1 with TRBJ1-5, with D perhaps TRBD1 (6 bases). The CDR3 contains 14 residues. The germline V gene encodes CDR1 DFQATT and CDR2 SNEGSKA (reference sequence). Here the CDR3 reads CSARSRGSNQPRHF. The CDR3 DNA sequence: TGCAGTGCTAGAAGCAGGGGCAGCAATCAGCCCCGGCATTTT.

The table lists this clonotype with many counts. This chain joins TRBV6-2 or TRBV6-3 and TRBJ2-7, with D hard to call. From germline, CDR1 is MNHEY and CDR2 SVGEGT. The CDR3 runs to 13 residues. V was clipped by 5 bases and J by 3 bases, with 11 bases between them. CDR3 protein: CASSGGLLYEQYF. The CDR3 DNA sequence: TGTGCCAGCAGTGGCGGTTTGCTCTACGAGCAGTACTTC.